Presented here are 17 T cell receptor beta chains from one specimen sequenced in a study of human T cells and chemical hapten exposure. Noted time point: pre-sensitization, week 0. Regarding treatment: therapeutic diphenylcyclopropenone sensitization with weekly scalp DPC. TCRdb itself ran the RACE reads through MiXCR, one entry per CDR3 protein. The data show 200,000 to 300,000 distinct CDR3 sequences, around 9.3% seen once. Source: whole blood, taken in connection with sensitization to the hapten diphenylcyclopropenone (DPC). These receptors were obtained from a woman aged 40 to 55 with alopecia areata. Some clones in this sample may be carry-over from other donors' samples.

This clonotype was seen only a few times. The chain uses TRBV12-3 or TRBV12-4 and TRBJ2-3; D is uncertain. V was shortened by 4 bases and J by 0 bases, with 8 bases between the two germline ends. The CDR3 is 14 amino acids. The CDR3 nucleotides are TGTGCCAGCAGTTCAATGGGGAGCACAGATACGCAGTATTTT. Its protein is CASSSMGSTDTQYF.

CDR3 nucleotide sequence: TGCGCCAGCAGCCTTTCAGGGAGTTATGGCTACACCTTC. Translation: CASSLSGSYGYTF. This chain connects TRBV4-3 to TRBJ1-2; a weak D match, TRBD1 (5 bases). This CDR3 contains 13 residues. Germline assignment: CDR1 LGHNA and CDR2 YSLEER. V gave up 4 bases and J gave up 5 bases, with 11 bases separating them.

This clonotype was seen more than once but under ten times. This rearrangement joins TRBV6-2 or TRBV6-3 to TRBJ2-5; weak D call: TRBD2 (5 bases). Germline assignment: CDR1 MNHEY and CDR2 SVGEGT. V dropped 2 bases and J dropped 4 bases, with 14 bases sitting between them. The CDR3 has 15 residues. In DNA, the CDR3 is TGTGCCAGCAGTTACGTGGGAGTCTTCGGAGAGACCCAGTACTTC. Residues: CASSYVGVFGETQYF.

This clonotype was seen at least ten times. The chain has TRBV28 and TRBJ1-5; unclear D gene. V was cut by 5 bases and J by 1 base, with 15 bases left in between. Germline CDR1 is MDHEN and CDR2 is SYDVKM. The CDR3 spans 16 residues. The CDR3 reads CASSPHEPGSNQPQHF. CDR3 nucleotides: TGTGCCAGCAGTCCTCACGAACCTGGGAGCAATCAGCCCCAGCATTTT.

CDR3 DNA sequence: TGTGCCAGCTCACCACTTAGCGGGAGTAGGAATGAGCAGTTCTTC. This encodes CASSPLSGSRNEQFF. The chain is built from TRBV18 and TRBJ2-1; 9 bases are shared with TRBD2. Germline V gene data show CDR1 as KGHSH and CDR2 as LQKENI. With V trimmed by 1 base and J by 7 bases, 5 bases remained unmatched. CDR3 length equals 15 residues.

The rearrangement uses TRBV20-1 and TRBJ2-7, with D unresolved. Germline V gene lookup returns CDR1 DFQATT and CDR2 SNEGSKA (reference sequence). There are 11 residues in the CDR3. V lost 3 bases and J lost 4, with 7 bases in between. The DNA for the CDR3 is TGCAGTGCTAGCGGGCTTTACGAGCAGTACTTC. Its translation: CSASGLYEQYF.

This clonotype came up many times. The CDR3 region is CSAWGGNSNQPQHF. The CDR3 coding sequence is TGCAGTGCTTGGGGCGGTAATAGCAATCAGCCCCAGCATTTT. The chain links TRBV20-1 to TRBJ1-5, with a weak D call TRBD1 (5 bases). The CDR3 runs 14 residues. V lost 5 bases, J lost 0 bases, and 11 bases lay in between. In germline, CDR1 is DFQATT, CDR2 SNEGSKA (reference sequence).

This clonotype has a count of ten or more. This chain links TRBV2 with TRBJ2-5, with D hard to call. Germline CDR1 and CDR2: SNHLY and FYNNEI. This CDR3 is 11 amino acids long. V lost 1 base and J lost 5, with 2 bases in between. In DNA form, the CDR3 reads TGTGCCAGCAGTGAAGTTGAGACCCAGTACTTC. Amino acid sequence: CASSEVETQYF.

This clonotype has a handful of counts. The chain recombines TRBV9 with TRBJ2-3, with D perhaps TRBD1 or TRBD2 (6 bases each). Germline CDR1 is SGDLS and CDR2 is YYNGEE. The CDR3 covers 16 residues. Trimming left V 4 bases short and J 1 base short, with 16 bases between. The CDR3 reads CASSPQGGLGTDTQYF. The CDR3 coding sequence is TGTGCCAGCAGCCCACAGGGAGGATTGGGCACAGATACGCAGTATTTT.

This clonotype was observed a handful of times. The chain carries TRBV6-2 or TRBV6-3 and TRBJ2-3; 7 bases align to TRBD2. Trimming took 6 bases from V and 6 from J; bases not matched to a gene: 3. CDR1 is MNHEY and CDR2 is SVGEGT in the germline V gene. The CDR3 has 12 residues. The CDR3 DNA follows: TGTGCCAGCAGAAGGGGAGGGGATACGCAGTATTTT. Encoded protein: CASRRGGDTQYF.

This clonotype has only a few counts. The V gene is TRBV12-3 or TRBV12-4, the J gene TRBJ2-2, with 7 positions matching TRBD2. J gave up 6 bases and V 6 bases, and 4 bases lay outside the gene matches. The CDR3 is 13 residues long. CDR3 sequence (DNA): TGTGCCAGCAGGTGGACTAGTTCCGGGGAGCTGTTTTTT. Protein sequence: CASRWTSSGELFF.

This clonotype has just a few counts. The chain links TRBV20-1 to TRBJ2-7; D might be TRBD1 (6 bases). Germline V gives CDR1 DFQATT, CDR2 SNEGSKA (reference sequence). Trimming took off 4 bases at V and 0 bases at J, with 13 bases between the two ends. The CDR3 is 14 residues long. CDR3: CSATGTLSSYEQYF. In nucleotides, the CDR3 is TGCAGTGCTACCGGGACACTCAGCTCCTACGAGCAGTACTTC.

This clonotype has just a few counts. The chain links TRBV7-9 to TRBJ2-6; TRBD1 is a possible D gene (6 bases). The CDR3 is 15 residues long. V was trimmed by 10 bases and J by 2 bases, leaving 15 bases between them. CDR1 and CDR2 from the germline V gene are SEHNR and FQNEAQ (reference sequence). The CDR3 loop is CATHGTRTGANVLTF. The CDR3 DNA follows: TGTGCCACCCACGGGACACGTACTGGGGCCAACGTCCTGACTTTC.

This clonotype was found a few times. This sequence joins TRBV6-2 or TRBV6-3 and TRBJ2-7; 16 nucleotides match TRBD2. From germline, CDR1 is MNHEY and CDR2 SVGEGT. V shed 5 bases and J 3 bases; nucleotides not matched to a gene: 16. The CDR3 has 20 amino acids. As DNA, the CDR3 is TGTGCCAGCAGTCGACGAAGCGGGACTAGCGGGAGGGGGGGCCTCTACGAGCAGTACTTC. It codes for CASSRRSGTSGRGGLYEQYF.

In this sample, this clonotype turned up many times. The genes are TRBV6-5 and TRBJ1-2, with 9 bases aligning to TRBD1. Per germline, CDR1 MNHEY and CDR2 SVGAGI. The ends lost 6 bases at V and 4 bases at J; junction bases unmatched: 6. The length of the CDR3 is 14 residues. CDR3 loop: CASRMTGGSYGYTF. The CDR3 bases are TGTGCCAGCAGGATGACAGGGGGAAGCTATGGCTACACCTTC.

This clonotype appeared many times. This chain connects TRBV4-3 to TRBJ2-6, with D unclear. The CDR3 is made up of 14 amino acids. V lost 5 bases to trimming and J lost 2 bases, with 7 bases between them. CDR1 is LGHNA and CDR2 is YSLEER in the germline V gene. The CDR3 here is CASSALTGANVLTF. The CDR3 DNA follows: TGCGCCAGCAGCGCTCTAACTGGGGCCAACGTCCTGACTTTC.

This chain links TRBV7-3 with TRBJ1-4; no clear D gene. Germline lookup yields CDR1 SGHTA and CDR2 FQGTGA. The CDR3 length is 15 residues. V was shortened by 0 bases and J by 3 bases, with 8 bases between the two germline ends. The CDR3 region has the DNA TGTGCCAGCAGCTTAACCGGGTCACCTAATGAAAAACTGTTTTTT. This sequence encodes CASSLTGSPNEKLFF.